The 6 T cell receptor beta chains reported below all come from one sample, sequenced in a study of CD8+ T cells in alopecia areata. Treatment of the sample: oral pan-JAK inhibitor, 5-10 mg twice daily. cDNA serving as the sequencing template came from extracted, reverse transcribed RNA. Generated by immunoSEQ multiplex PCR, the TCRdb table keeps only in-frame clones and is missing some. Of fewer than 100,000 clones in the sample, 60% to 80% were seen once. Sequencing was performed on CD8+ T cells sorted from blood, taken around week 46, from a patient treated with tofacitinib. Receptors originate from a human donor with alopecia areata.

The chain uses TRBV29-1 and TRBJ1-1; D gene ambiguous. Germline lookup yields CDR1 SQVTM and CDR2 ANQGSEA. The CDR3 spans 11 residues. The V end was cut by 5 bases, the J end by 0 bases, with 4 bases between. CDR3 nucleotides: TGCAGCGTTTGGATGAACACTGAAGCTTTCTTT. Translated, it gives CSVWMNTEAFF. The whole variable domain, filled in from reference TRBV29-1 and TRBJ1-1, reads SAVISQKPSRDICQRGTSLTIQCQVDSQVTMMFWYRQQPGQSLTLIATANQGSEATYESGFVIDKFPISRPNLTFSTLTVSNMSPEDSSIYLCSVWMNTEAFFGQGTRLTVV.

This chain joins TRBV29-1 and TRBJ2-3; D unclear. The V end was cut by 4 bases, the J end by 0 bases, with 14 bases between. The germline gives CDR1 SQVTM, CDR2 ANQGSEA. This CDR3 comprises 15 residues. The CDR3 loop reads CSVVGRSLSTDTQYF. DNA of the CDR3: TGCAGCGTTGTCGGCCGGAGTCTTAGCACAGATACGCAGTATTTT.

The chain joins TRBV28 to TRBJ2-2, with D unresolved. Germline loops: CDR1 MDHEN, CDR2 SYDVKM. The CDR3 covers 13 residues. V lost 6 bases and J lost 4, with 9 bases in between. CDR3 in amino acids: CASRSWGTGELFF. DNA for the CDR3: TGTGCCAGCAGATCCTGGGGCACCGGGGAGCTGTTTTTT.

In DNA, the CDR3 is TGTGCCAGCAGTTGGAAGTCAGATACGCAGTATTTT. It translates to CASSWKSDTQYF. This sequence joins TRBV6-6 and TRBJ2-3; D unclear. Germline V CDR1 and CDR2: MNHNY, SVGAGI (reference sequence). This CDR3 region has 12 residues. Trimming took 4 bases from V and 4 from J, leaving 6 bases between them.

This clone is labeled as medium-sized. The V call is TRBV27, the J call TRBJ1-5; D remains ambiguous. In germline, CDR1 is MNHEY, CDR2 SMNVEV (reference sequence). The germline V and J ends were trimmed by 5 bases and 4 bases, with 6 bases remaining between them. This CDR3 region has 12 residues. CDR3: CASSTQNQPQHF. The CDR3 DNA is TGTGCCAGCAGTACTCAAAATCAGCCCCAGCATTTT.

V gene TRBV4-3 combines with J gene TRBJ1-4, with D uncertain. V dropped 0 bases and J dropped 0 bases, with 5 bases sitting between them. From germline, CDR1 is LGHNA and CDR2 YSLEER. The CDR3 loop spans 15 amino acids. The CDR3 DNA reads TGCGCCAGCAGCCAAGATGTGGCAACTAATGAAAAACTGTTTTTT. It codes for CASSQDVATNEKLFF.